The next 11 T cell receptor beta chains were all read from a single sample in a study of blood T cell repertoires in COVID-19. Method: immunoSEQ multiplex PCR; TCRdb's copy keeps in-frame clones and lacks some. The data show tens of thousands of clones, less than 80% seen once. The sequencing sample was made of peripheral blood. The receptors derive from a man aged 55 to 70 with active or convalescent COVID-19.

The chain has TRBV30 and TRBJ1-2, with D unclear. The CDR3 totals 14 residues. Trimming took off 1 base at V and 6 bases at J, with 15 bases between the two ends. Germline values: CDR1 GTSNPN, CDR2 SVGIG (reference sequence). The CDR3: CAWSGTDGLDGYTF. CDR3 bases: TGTGCCTGGAGTGGTACTGATGGGCTGGATGGCTACACCTTC. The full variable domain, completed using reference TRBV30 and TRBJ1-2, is SQTIHQWPATLVQPVGSPLSLECTVEGTSNPNLYWYRQAAGRGLQLLFYSVGIGQISSEVPQNLSASRPQDRQFILSSKKLLLSDSGFYLCAWSGTDGLDGYTFGSGTRLTVV.

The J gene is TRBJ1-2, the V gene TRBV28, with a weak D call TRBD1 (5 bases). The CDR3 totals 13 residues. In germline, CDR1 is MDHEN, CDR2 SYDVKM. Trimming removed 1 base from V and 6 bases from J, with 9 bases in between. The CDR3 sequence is CASSLSGTDGYTF. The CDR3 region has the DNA TGTGCCAGCAGTTTATCCGGGACTGATGGCTACACCTTC.

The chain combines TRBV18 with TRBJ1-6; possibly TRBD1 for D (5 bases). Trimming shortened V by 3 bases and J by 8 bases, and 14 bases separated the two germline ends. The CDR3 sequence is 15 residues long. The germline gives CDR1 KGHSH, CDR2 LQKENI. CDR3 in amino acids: CASSPMGQGDSPLHF. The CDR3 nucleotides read TGTGCCAGCTCACCGATGGGGCAGGGTGATTCACCCCTCCACTTT.

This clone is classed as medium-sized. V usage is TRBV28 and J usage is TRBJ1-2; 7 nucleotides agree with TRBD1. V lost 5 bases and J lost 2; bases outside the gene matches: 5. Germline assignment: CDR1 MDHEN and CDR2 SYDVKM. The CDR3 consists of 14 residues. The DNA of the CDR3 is TGTGCCAGCAGTACCTCGACAGGGAACTATGGCTACACCTTC. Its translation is CASSTSTGNYGYTF.

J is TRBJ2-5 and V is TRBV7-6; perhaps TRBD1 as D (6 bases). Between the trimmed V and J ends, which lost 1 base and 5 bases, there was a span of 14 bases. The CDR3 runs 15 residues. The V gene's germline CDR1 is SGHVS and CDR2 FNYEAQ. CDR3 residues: CASSLGNRDWETQYF. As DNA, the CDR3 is TGTGCCAGCAGCTTAGGGAACAGGGATTGGGAGACCCAGTACTTC.

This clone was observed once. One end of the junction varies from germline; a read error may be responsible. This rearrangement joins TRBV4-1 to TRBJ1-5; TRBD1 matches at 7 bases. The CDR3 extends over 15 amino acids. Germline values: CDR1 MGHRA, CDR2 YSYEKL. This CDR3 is CASSARDSLNRPQHF. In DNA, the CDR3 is TGCGCCAGCAGCGCCCGGGACAGTCTTAATCGGCCCCAGCATTTT.

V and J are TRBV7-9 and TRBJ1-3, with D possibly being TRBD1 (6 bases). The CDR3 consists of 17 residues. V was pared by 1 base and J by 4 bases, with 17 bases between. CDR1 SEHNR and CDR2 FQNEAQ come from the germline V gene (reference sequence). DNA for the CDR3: TGTGCCAGCAGCTTAGACTCCCAACGGACAGAAGGAAACACCATATATTTT. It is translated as CASSLDSQRTEGNTIYF.

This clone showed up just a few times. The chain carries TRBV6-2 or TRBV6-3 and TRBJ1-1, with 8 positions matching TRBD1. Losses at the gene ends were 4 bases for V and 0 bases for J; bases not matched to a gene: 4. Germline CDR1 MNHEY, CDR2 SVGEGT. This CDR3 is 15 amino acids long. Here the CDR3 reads CASSSGQAMNTEAFF. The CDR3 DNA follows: TGTGCCAGCAGTTCGGGACAGGCGATGAACACTGAAGCTTTCTTT.

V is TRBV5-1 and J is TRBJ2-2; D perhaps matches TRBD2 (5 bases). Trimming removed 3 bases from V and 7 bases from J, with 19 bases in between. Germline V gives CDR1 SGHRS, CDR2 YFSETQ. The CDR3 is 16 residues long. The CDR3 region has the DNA TGCGCCAGCAGCTGGATGACGGCACTAGAGGACGGGGAGCTGTTTTTT. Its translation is CASSWMTALEDGELFF.

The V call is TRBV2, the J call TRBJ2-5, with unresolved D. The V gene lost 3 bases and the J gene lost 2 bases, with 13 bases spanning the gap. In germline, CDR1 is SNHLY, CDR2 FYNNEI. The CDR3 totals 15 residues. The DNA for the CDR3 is TGTGCCAGCAGTGAGGAATGGTTCAGGCAAGAGACCCAGTACTTC. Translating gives CASSEEWFRQETQYF. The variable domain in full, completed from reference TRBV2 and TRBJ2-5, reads EPEVTQTPSHQVTQMGQEVILRCVPISNHLYFYWYRQILGQKVEFLVSFYNNEISEKSEIFDDQFSVERPDGSNFTLKIRSTKLEDSAMYFCASSEEWFRQETQYFGPGTRLLVL.

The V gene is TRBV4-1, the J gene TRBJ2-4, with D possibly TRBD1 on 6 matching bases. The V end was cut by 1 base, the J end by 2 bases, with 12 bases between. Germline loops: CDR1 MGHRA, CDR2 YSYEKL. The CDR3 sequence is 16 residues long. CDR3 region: CASSQGTGKSKNIQYF. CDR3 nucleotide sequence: TGCGCCAGCAGCCAAGGAACAGGGAAGTCCAAAAACATTCAGTACTTC.